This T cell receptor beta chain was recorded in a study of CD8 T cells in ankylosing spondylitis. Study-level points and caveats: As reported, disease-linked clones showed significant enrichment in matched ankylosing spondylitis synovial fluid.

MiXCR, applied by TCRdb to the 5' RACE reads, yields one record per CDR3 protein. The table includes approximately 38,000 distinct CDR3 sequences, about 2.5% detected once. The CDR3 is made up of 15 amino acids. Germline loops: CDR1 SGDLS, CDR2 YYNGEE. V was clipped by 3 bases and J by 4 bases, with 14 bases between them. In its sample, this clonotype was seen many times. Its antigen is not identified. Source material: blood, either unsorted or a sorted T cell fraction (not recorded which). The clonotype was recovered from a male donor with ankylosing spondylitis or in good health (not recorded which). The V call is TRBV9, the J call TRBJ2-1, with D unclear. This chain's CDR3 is CASSADLALYNEQFF. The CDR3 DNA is TGTGCCAGCAGCGCCGACCTGGCACTTTACAATGAGCAGTTCTTC.